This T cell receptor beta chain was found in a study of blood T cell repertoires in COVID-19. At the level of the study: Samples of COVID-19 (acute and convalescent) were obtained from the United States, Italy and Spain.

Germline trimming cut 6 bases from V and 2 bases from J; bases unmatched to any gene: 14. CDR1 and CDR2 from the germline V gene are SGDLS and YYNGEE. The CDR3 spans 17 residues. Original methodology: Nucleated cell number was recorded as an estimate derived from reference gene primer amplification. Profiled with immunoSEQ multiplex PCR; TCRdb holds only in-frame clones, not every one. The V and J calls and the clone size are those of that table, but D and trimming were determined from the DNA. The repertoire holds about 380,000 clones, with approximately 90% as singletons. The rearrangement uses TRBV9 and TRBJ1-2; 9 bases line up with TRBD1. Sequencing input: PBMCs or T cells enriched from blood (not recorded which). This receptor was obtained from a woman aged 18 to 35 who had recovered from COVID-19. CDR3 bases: TGTGCCAGCACCAGAACTGTAGGGACAGGGCCGAACTATGGCTACACCTTC. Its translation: CASTRTVGTGPNYGYTF.